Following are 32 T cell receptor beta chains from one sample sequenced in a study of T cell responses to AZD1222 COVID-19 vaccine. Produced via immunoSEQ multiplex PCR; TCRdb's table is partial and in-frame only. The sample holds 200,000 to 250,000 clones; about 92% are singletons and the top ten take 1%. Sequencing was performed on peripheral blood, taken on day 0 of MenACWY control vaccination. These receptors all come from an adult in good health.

The CDR3 reads CASSLDVGTEAFF. CDR3 coding DNA: TGCGCCAGCAGTCTTGACGTCGGCACTGAAGCTTTCTTT. V and J are TRBV5-1 and TRBJ1-1; no firm D call. The CDR3 covers 13 residues. Trimming removed 5 bases at V and 4 bases at J, with 12 bases between. The germline CDR1 and CDR2 sequences are SGHRS and YFSETQ.

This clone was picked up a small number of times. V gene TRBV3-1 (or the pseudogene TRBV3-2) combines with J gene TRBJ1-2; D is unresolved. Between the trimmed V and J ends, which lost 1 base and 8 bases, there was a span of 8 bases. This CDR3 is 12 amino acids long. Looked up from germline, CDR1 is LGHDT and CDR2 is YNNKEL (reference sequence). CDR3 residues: CASSQVGRGYTF. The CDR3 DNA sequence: TGTGCCAGCAGCCAAGTAGGACGGGGCTACACCTTC.

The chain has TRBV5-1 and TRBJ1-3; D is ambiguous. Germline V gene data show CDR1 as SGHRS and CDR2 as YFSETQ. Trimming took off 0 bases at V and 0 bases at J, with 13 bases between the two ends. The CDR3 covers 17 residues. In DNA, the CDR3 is TGCGCCAGCAGCTTGGTCAGCGCCAAGTTCTCTGGAAACACCATATATTTT. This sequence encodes CASSLVSAKFSGNTIYF.

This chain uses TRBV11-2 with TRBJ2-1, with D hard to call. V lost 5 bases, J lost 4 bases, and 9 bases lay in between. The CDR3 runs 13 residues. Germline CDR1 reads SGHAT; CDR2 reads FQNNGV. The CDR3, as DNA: TGTGCCAGCAGCCCTAGGGTTTACAATGAGCAGTTCTTC. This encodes CASSPRVYNEQFF.

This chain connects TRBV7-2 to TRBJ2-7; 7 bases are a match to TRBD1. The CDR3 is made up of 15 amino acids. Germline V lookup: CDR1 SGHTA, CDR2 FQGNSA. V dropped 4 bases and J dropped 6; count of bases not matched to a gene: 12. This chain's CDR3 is CASSSHRDSLGEQYF. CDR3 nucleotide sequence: TGTGCCAGCAGCTCCCACCGGGACAGTCTGGGCGAGCAGTACTTC.

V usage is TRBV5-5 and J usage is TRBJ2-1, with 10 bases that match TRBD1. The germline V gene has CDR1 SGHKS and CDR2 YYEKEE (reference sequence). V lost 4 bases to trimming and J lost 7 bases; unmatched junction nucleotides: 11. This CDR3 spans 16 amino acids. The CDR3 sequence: CASSGPTGGWGNEQFF. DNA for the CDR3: TGTGCCAGCAGCGGGCCGACAGGGGGCTGGGGTAATGAGCAGTTCTTC.

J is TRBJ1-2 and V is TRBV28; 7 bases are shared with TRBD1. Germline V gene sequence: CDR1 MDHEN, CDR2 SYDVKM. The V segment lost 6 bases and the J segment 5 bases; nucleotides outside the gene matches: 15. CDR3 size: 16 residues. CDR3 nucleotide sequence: TGTGCCAGCAGCAATACTCTGGGCCAGGGGGGATATGGCTACACCTTC. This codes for CASSNTLGQGGYGYTF.

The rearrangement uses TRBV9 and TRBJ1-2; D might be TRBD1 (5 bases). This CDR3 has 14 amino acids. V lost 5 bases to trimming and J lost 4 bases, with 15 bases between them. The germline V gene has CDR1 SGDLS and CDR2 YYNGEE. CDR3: CASREDTGSYGYTF. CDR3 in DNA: TGTGCCAGCAGGGAGGACACTGGGAGCTATGGCTACACCTTC.

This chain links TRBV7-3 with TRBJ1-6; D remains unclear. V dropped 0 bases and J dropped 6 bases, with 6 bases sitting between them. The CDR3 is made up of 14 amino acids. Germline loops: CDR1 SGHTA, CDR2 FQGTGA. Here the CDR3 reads CASSLTMGNSPLHF. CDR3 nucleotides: TGTGCCAGCAGCTTAACGATGGGTAATTCACCCCTCCACTTT.

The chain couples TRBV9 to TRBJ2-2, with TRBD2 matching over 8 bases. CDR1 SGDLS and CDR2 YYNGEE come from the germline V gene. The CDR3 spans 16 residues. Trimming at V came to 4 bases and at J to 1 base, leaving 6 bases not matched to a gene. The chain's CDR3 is CASSPLGTRNTGELFF. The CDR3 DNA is TGTGCCAGCAGCCCCCTCGGGACTAGGAACACCGGGGAGCTGTTTTTT.

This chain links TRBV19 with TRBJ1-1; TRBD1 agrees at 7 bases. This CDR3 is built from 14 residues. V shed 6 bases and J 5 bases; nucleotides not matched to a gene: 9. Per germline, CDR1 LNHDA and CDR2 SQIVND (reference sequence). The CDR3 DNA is TGTGCCAGTAGACCGTACAGGGGAGGTACTGAAGCTTTCTTT. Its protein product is CASRPYRGGTEAFF.

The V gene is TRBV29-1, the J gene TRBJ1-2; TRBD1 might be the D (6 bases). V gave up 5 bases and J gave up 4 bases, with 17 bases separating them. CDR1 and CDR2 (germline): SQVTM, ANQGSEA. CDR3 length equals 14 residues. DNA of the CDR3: TGCAGCGTTAAGTTACAGGGCAGCTCCTATGGCTACACCTTC. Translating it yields CSVKLQGSSYGYTF.

Here the CDR3 reads CAWSSPREPNEKLFF. CDR3 nucleotides: TGTGCCTGGAGTTCTCCCAGGGAGCCTAATGAAAAACTGTTTTTT. The chain combines TRBV30 with TRBJ1-4, with a tentative D call TRBD1 (5 bases). The CDR3 consists of 15 residues. The V gene's germline CDR1 is GTSNPN and CDR2 SVGIG (reference sequence). Trimming took 2 bases from V and 3 from J, leaving 13 bases between them.

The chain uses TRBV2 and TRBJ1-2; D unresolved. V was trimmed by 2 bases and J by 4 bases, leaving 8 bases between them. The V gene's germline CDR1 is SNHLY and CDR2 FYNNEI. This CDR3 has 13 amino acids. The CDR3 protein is CASSESQAYGYTF. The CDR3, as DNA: TGTGCCAGCAGTGAATCTCAGGCCTATGGCTACACCTTC.

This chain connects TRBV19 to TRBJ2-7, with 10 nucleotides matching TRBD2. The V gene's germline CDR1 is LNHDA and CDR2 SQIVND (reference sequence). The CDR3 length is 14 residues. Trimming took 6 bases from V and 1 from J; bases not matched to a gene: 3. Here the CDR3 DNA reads TGTGCCAGTAGGACTAGCGGGCTTTCCTACGAGCAGTACTTC. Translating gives CASRTSGLSYEQYF.

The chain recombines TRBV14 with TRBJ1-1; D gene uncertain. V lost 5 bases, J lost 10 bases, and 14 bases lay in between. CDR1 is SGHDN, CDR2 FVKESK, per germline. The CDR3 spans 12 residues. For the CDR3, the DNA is TGTGCCAGCAGCTCGCACCGGGAATCAGCTTTCTTT. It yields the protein CASSSHRESAFF.

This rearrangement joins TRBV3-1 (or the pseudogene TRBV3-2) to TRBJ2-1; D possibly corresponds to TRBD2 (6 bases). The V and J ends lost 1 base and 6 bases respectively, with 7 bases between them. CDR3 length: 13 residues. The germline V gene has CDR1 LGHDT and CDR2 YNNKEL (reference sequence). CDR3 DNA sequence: TGTGCCAGCAGCCAAGGGAGGGGCAATGAGCAGTTCTTC. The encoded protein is CASSQGRGNEQFF.

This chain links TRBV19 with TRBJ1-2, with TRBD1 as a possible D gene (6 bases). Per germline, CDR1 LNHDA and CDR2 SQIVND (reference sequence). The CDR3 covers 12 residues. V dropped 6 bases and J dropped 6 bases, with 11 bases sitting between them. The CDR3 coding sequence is TGTGCCAGTAGACCCAGGGGAGATGGCTACACCTTC. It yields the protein CASRPRGDGYTF.

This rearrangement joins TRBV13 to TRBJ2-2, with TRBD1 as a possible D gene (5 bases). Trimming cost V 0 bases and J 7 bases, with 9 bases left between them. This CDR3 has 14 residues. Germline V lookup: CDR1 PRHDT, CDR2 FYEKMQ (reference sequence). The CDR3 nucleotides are TGTGCCAGCAGCTTAGGCCAAGGGGTCGGGGAGCTGTTTTTT. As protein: CASSLGQGVGELFF.

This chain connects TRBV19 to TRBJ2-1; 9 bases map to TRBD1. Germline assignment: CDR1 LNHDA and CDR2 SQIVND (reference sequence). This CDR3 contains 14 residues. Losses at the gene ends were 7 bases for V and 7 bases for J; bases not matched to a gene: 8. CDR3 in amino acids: CASKKDRGRNEQFF. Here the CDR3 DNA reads TGTGCCAGTAAAAAGGACAGGGGAAGGAATGAGCAGTTCTTC.

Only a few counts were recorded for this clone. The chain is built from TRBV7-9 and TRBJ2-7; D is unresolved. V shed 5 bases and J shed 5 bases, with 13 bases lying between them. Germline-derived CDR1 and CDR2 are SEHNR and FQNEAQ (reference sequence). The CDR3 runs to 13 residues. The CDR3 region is CASSPKGPHEQYF. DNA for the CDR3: TGTGCCAGCAGCCCGAAGGGTCCCCACGAGCAGTACTTC.

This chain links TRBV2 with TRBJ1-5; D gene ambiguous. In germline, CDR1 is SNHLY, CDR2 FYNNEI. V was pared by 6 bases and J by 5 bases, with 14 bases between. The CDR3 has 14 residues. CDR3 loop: CASSRREGYQPQHF. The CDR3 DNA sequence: TGTGCCAGCAGCAGGAGGGAAGGCTATCAGCCCCAGCATTTT.

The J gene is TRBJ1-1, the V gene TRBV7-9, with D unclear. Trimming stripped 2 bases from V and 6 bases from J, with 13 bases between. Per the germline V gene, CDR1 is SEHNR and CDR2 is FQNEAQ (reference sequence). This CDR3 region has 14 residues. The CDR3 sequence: CASSLNTVVAEAFF. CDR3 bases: TGTGCCAGCAGCTTAAACACAGTTGTCGCTGAAGCTTTCTTT.

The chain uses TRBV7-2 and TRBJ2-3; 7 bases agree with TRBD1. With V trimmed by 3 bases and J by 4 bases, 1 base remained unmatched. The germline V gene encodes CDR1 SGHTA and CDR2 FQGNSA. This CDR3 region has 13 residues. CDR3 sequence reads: CASSFQGADTQYF. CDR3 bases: TGTGCCAGCAGCTTCCAGGGGGCAGATACGCAGTATTTT.

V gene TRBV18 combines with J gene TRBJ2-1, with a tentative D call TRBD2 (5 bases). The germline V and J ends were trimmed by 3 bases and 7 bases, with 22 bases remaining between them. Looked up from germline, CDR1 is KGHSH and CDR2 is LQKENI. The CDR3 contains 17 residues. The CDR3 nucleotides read TGTGCCAGCTCACCCGGGGTTGGGCAAAAGGCTCCTAATGAGCAGTTCTTC. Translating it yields CASSPGVGQKAPNEQFF.

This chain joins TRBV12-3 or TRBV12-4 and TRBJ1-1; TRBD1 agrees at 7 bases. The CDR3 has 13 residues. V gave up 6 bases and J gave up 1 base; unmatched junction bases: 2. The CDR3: CASRGGPNTEAFF. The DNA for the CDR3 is TGTGCCAGCAGAGGGGGCCCGAACACTGAAGCTTTCTTT.

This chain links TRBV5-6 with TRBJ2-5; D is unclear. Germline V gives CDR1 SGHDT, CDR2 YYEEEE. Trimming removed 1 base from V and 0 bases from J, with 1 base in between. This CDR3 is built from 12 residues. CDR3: CASSLYQETQYF. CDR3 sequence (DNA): TGTGCCAGCAGCTTGTACCAAGAGACCCAGTACTTC.

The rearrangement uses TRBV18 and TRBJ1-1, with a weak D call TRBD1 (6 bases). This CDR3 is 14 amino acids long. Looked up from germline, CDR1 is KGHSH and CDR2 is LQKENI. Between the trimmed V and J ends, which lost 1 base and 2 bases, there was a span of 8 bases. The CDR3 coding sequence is TGTGCCAGCTCACCACACAGGGAAAACACTGAAGCTTTCTTT. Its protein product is CASSPHRENTEAFF.

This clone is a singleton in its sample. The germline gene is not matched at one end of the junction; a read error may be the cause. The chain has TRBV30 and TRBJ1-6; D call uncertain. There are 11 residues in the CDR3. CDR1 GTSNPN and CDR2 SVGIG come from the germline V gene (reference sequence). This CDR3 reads CAWSVPTSGGF. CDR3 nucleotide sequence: TGTGCCTGGAGTGTACCGACTTCGGGAGGCTTT. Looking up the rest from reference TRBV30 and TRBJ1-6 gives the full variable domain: SQTIHQWPATLVQPVGSPLSLECTVEGTSNPNLYWYRQAAGRGLQLLFYSVGIGQISSEVPQNLSASRPQDRQFILSSKKLLLSDSGFYLCAWSVPTSGGFGNGTRLTVT.

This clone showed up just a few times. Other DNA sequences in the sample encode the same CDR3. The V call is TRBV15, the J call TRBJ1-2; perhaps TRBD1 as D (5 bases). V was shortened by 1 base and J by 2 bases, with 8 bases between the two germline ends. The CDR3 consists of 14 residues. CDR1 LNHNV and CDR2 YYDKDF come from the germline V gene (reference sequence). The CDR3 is CATSRGDGNYGYTF. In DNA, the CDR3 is TGTGCCACCAGCAGAGGGGACGGGAACTATGGCTACACCTTC. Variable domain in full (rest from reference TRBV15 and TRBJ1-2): DAMVIQNPRYQVTQFGKPVTLSCSQTLNHNVMYWYQQKSSQAPKLLFHYYDKDFNNEADTPDNFQSRRPNTSFCFLDIRSPGLGDTAMYLCATSRGDGNYGYTFGSGTRLTVV.

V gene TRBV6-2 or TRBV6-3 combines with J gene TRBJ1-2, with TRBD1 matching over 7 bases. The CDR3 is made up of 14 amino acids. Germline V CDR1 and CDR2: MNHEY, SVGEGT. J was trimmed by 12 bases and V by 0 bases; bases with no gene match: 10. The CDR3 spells CASSYSGTASPHTF. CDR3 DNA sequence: TGTGCCAGCAGTTACTCTGGGACAGCCAGCCCCCACACCTTC.

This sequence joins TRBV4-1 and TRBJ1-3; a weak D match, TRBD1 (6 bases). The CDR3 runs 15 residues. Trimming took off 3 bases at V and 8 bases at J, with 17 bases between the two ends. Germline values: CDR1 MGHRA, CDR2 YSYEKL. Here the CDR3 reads CASSQTTGLEDTIYF. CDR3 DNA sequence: TGCGCCAGCAGCCAGACGACAGGCTTGGAGGACACCATATATTTT.